Following are 8 T cell receptor beta chains from one sample sequenced in a study of cytomegalovirus exposure and HLA in healthy donors. Both 60 Vbeta primers and 13 Jbeta primers went into the PCR. Here immunoSEQ multiplex PCR was the method, and the copy in TCRdb shows in-frame clones only, minus some. Among 150,000 to 200,000 clones listed, 70% to 90% were seen once. The sequenced sample was PBMCs. These TCRs come from a man in his thirties or forties in good health and CMV-seropositive.

J is TRBJ2-7 and V is TRBV6-5; D may be TRBD1 (8 bases). This CDR3 is 14 amino acids long. The ends were cut back, 1 base at V and 7 bases at J, with 14 bases in the middle. Per the germline V gene, CDR1 is MNHEY and CDR2 is SVGAGI. The CDR3 region is CASSYLDREGEQYF. CDR3 bases: TGTGCCAGCAGTTACTTGGACAGGGAGGGGGAGCAGTACTTC.

The V call is TRBV6-1, the J call TRBJ2-2, with TRBD1 as a possible D gene (6 bases). Germline V gene sequence: CDR1 MNHNS, CDR2 SASEGT. This CDR3 has 16 residues. V lost 1 base and J lost 7, with 16 bases in between. The CDR3 region has the DNA TGTGCCAGCAGTGAAGGCTGGGGGCGCGAGAACGGGGAGCTGTTTTTT. Protein sequence: CASSEGWGRENGELFF.

V usage is TRBV7-8 and J usage is TRBJ2-3, with D unclear. With 5 bases removed from V and 8 bases from J, the gap between germline ends came to 11 bases. CDR1 SGHVS and CDR2 FQNEAQ come from the germline V gene. The CDR3 runs to 12 residues. The CDR3 sequence is CASSPPHGTQYF. The CDR3 nucleotides are TGTGCCAGCAGCCCCCCTCACGGTACGCAGTATTTT.

The chain employs TRBV4-2 and TRBJ2-2; D is uncertain. Germline V gives CDR1 LGHNA, CDR2 YNFKEQ. This CDR3 is built from 15 residues. Trimming left V 0 bases short and J 1 base short, with 6 bases between. The CDR3 here is CASSQETVNTGELFF. The CDR3 DNA follows: TGTGCCAGCAGCCAAGAAACAGTGAACACCGGGGAGCTGTTTTTT.

The chain combines TRBV15 with TRBJ2-7; no definite D call. Trimming pared 1 base from V and 2 bases from J, leaving 9 bases between. Germline V gives CDR1 LNHNV, CDR2 YYDKDF (reference sequence). CDR3 length equals 14 residues. CDR3 in DNA: TGTGCCACCAGCAGAGGTAGTCTTACCTACGAGCAGTACTTC. This codes for CATSRGSLTYEQYF. The full variable domain, in which reference TRBV15 and TRBJ2-7 provide the parts outside the CDR3, is DAMVIQNPRYQVTQFGKPVTLSCSQTLNHNVMYWYQQKSSQAPKLLFHYYDKDFNNEADTPDNFQSRRPNTSFCFLDIRSPGLGDTAMYLCATSRGSLTYEQYFGPGTRLTVT.

V and J are TRBV27 and TRBJ2-2; D ambiguous. The germline V gene encodes CDR1 MNHEY and CDR2 SMNVEV (reference sequence). There are 13 residues in the CDR3. V lost 5 bases and J 4 bases, leaving 8 bases between the germline ends. CDR3 nucleotides: TGTGCCAGCAGTCTTGCCGGCACCGGGGAGCTGTTTTTT. This gives the protein CASSLAGTGELFF.

For this clone: A read error may account for a junction end that differs from germline. The chain uses TRBV7-9 and TRBJ1-2; possible D gene TRBD1, 5 bases. Germline lookup yields CDR1 SEHNR and CDR2 FQNEAQ (reference sequence). CDR3 size: 12 residues. CDR3 bases: TGTTCCAGCAGCTCGGGGGGACGGGGCTACACCTTC. It yields the protein CSSSSGGRGYTF.

The chain has TRBV5-1 and TRBJ2-3; TRBD1 matches 10 bases. The CDR3 runs 15 residues. Unmatched junction bases numbered 6, after V lost 4 bases and J lost 4 bases. CDR1 SGHRS and CDR2 YFSETQ come from the germline V gene. The CDR3 is CASSAGQGLADTQYF. The CDR3 DNA follows: TGCGCCAGCAGCGCGGGACAGGGGTTGGCAGATACGCAGTATTTT.